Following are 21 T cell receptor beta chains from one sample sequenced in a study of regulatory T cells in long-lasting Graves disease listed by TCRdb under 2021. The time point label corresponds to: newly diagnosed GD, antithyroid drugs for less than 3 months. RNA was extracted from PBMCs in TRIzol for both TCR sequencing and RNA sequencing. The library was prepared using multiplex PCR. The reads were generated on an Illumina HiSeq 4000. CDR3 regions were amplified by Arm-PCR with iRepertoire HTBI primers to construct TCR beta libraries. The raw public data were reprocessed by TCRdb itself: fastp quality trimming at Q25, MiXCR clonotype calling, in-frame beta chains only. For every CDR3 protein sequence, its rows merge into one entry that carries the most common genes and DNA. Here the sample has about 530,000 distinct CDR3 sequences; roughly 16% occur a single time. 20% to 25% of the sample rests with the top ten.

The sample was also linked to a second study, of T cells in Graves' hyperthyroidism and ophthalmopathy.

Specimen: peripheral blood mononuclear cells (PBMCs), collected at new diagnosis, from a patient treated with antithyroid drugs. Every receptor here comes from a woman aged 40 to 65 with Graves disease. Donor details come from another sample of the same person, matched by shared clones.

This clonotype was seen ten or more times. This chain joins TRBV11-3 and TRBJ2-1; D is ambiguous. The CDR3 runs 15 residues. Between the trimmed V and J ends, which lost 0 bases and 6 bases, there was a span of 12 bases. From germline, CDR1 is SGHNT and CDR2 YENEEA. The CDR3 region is CASSLEAGLRNEQFF. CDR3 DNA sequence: TGTGCCAGCAGCTTAGAGGCAGGCCTTCGCAATGAGCAGTTCTTC.

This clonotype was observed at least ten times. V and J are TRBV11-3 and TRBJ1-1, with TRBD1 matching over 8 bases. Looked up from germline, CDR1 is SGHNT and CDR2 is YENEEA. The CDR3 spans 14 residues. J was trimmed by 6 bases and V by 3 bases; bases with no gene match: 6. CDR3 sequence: CASSFSRGLAEAFF. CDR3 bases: TGTGCCAGCAGCTTCAGCAGGGGGCTCGCTGAAGCTTTCTTT.

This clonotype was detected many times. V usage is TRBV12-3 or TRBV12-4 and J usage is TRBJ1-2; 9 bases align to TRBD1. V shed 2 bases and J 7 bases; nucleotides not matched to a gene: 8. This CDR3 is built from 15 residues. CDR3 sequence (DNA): TGTGCCAGCAGTTTAAGGGGGACAGGGAAGGGTGGCTACACCTTC. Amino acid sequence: CASSLRGTGKGGYTF.

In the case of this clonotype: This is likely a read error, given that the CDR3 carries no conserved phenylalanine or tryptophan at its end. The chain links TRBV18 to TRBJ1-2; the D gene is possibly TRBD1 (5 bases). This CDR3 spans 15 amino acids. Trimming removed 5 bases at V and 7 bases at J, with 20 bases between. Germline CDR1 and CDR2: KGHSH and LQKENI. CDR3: CASSFLQELVSGYTL. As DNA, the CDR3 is TGTGCCAGCTCATTCTTACAGGAGCTTGTAAGTGGCTACACCCTC.

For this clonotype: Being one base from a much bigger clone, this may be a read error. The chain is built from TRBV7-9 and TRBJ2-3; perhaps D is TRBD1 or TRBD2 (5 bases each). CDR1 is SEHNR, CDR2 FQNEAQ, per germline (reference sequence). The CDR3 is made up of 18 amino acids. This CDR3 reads CVSSPAGGGPASTDTQYF. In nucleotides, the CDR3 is TGTGTCAGCAGCCCCGCCGGTGGGGGACCAGCTAGCACAGATACGCAGTATTTT.

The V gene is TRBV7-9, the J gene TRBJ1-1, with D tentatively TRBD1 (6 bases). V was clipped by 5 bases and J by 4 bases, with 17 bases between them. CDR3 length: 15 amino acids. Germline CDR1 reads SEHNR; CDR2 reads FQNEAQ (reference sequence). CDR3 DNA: TGTGCCAGCAGCCGGGGGGGGGGGGCTGGCACTGAAGCTTTCTTT. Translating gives CASSRGGGAGTEAFF.

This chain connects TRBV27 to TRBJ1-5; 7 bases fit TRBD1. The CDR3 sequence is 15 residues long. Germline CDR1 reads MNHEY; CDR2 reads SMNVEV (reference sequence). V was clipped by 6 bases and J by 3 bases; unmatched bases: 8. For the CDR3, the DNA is TGTGCCAGCAGCGGGGGGACAGATTTCAATCAGCCCCAGCATTTT. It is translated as CASSGGTDFNQPQHF.

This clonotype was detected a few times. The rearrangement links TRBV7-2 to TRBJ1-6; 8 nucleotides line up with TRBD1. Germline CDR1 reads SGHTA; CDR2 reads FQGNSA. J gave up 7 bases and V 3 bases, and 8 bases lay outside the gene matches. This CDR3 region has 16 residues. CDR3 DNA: TGTGCCAGCAGCTTCCCGGGACAGGTGACGAATTCACCCCTCCACTTT. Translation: CASSFPGQVTNSPLHF.

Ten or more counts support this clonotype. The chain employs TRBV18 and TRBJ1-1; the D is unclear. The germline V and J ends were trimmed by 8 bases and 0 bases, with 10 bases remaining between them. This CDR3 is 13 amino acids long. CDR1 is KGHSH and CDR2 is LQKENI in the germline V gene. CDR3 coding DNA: TGTGCCAGCATCCAGGCCATGAACACTGAAGCTTTCTTT. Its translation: CASIQAMNTEAFF. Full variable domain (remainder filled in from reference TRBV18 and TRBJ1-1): NAGVMQNPRHLVRRRGQEARLRCSPMKGHSHVYWYRQLPEEGLKFMVYLQKENIIDESGMPKERFSAEFPKEGPSILRIQQVVRGDSAAYFCASIQAMNTEAFFGQGTRLTVV.

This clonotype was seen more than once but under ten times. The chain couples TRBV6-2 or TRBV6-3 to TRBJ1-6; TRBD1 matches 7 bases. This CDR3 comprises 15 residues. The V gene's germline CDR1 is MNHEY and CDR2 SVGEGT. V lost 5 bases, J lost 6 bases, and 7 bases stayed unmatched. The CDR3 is CASSQGGTVNSPLHF. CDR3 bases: TGTGCCAGCAGTCAGGGGGGGACAGTTAATTCACCCCTCCACTTT.

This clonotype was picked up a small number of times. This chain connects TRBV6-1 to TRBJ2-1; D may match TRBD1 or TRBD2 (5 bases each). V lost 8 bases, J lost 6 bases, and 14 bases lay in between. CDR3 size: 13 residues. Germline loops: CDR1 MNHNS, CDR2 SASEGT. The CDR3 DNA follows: TGTGCCAGCCTCAAACTAGGGGCCAATGAGCAGTTCTTC. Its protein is CASLKLGANEQFF.

CDR3 sequence: CATSRDTGMDQPQHF. The CDR3 DNA reads TGTGCCACCAGCCGGGACACAGGGATGGATCAGCCCCAGCATTTT. The chain uses TRBV15 and TRBJ1-5, with D possibly being TRBD1 (6 bases). The CDR3 is 15 residues long. V lost 5 bases, J lost 5 bases, and 16 bases lay in between. Germline V gene data show CDR1 as LNHNV and CDR2 as YYDKDF (reference sequence).

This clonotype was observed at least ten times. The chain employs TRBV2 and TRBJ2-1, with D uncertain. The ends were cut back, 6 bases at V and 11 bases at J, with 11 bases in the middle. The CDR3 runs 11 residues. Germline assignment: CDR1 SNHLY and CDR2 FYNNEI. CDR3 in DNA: TGTGCCAGCAGGGGATGGATTCAGCAGTTCTTC. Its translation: CASRGWIQQFF.

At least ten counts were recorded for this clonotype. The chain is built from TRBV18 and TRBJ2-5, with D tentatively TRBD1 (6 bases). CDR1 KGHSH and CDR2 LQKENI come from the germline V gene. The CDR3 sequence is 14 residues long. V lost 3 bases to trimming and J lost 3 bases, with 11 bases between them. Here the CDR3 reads CASSPGHTEETQYF. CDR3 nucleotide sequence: TGTGCCAGCTCACCGGGACATACAGAAGAGACCCAGTACTTC.

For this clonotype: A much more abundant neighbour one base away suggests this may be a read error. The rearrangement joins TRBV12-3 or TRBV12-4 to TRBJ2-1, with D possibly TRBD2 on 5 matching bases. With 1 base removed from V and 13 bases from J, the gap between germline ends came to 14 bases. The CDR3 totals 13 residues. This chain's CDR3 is CASSLGSGLVQFF. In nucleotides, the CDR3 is TGTGCCAGCAGTTTAGGCAGCGGCTTGGTACAGTTCTTC.

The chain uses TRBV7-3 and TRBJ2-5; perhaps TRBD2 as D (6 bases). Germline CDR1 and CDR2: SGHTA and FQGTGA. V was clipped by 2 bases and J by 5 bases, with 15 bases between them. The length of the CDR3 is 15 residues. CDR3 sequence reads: CASSLSALAGETQYF. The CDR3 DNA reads TGTGCCAGCAGCTTATCGGCCCTTGCGGGGGAGACCCAGTACTTC. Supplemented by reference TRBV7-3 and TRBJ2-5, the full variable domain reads GAGVSQTPSNKVTEKGKYVELRCDPISGHTALYWYRQSLGQGPEFLIYFQGTGAADDSGLPNDRFFAVRPEGSVSTLKIQRTERGDSAVYLCASSLSALAGETQYFGPGTRLLVL.

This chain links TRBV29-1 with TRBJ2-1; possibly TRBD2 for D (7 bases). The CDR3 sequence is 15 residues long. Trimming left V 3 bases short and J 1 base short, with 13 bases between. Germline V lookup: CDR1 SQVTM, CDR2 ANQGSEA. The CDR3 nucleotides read TGCAGCGTTGAGGGGGGGACACCTTCCTACAATGAGCAGTTCTTC. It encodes CSVEGGTPSYNEQFF.

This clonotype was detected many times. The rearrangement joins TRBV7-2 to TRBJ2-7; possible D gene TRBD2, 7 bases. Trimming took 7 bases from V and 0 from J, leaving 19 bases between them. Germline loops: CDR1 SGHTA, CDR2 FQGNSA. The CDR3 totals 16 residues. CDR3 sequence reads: CASNSVTGGNSYEQYF. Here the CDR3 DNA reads TGTGCCAGCAATTCCGTAACGGGGGGCAACTCCTACGAGCAGTACTTC.

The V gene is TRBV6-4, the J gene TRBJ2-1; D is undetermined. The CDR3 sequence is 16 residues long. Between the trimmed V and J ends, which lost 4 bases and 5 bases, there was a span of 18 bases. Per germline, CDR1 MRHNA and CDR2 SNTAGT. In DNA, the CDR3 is TGTGCCAGCAGTGCCTCAAATATAAAGGTGGACAATGAGCAGTTCTTC. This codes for CASSASNIKVDNEQFF.

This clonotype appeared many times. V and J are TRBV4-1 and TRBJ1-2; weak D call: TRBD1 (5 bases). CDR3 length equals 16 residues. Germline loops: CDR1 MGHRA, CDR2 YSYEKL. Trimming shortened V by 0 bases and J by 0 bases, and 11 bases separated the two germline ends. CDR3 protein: CASSQEKDRANYGYTF. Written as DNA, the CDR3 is TGCGCCAGCAGCCAAGAGAAAGACAGAGCTAACTATGGCTACACCTTC.

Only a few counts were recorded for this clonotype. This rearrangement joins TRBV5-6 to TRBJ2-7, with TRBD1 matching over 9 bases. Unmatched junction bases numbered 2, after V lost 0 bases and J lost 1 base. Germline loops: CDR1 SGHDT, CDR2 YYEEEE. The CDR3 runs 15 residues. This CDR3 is CASSLDRGHSYEQYF. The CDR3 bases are TGTGCCAGCAGCTTGGACAGGGGGCATTCCTACGAGCAGTACTTC.